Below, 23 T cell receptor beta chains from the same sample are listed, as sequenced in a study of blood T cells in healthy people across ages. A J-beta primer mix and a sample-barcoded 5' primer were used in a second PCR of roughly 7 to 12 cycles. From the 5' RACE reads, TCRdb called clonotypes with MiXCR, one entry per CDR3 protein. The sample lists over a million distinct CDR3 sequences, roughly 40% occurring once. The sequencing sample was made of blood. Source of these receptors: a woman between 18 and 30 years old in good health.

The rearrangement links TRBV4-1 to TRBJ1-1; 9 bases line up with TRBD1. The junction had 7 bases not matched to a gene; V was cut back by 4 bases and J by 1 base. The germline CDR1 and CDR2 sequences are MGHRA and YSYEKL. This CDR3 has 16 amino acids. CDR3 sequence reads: CASSPGAGQGNTEAFF. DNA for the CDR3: TGCGCCAGCAGCCCTGGGGCGGGACAGGGGAACACTGAAGCTTTCTTT.

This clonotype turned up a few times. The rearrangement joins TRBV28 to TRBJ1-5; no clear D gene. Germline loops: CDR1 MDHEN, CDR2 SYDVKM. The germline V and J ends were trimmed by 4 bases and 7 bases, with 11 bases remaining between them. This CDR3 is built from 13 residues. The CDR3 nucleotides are TGTGCCAGCAGTTCCCCACCCCCACAGCCCCAGCATTTT. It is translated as CASSSPPPQPQHF.

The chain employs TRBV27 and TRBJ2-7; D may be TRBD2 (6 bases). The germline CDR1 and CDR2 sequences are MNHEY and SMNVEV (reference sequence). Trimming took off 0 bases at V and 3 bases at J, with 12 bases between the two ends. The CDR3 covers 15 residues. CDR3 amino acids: CASSLSGGKGYEQYF. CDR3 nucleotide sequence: TGTGCCAGCAGTTTATCGGGCGGGAAAGGCTACGAGCAGTACTTC.

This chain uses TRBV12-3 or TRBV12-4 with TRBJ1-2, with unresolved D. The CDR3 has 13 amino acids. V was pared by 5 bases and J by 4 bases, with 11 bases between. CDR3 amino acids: CASSVVVTYGYTF. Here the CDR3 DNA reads TGTGCCAGCAGTGTCGTTGTAACCTATGGCTACACCTTC.

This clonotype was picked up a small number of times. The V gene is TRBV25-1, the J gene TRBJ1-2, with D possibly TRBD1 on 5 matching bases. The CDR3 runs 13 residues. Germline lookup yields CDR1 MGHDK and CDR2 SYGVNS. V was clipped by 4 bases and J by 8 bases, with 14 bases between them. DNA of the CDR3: TGTGCCAGCAGTGCTCAGGGTAGTCAGGGCTACACCTTC. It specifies CASSAQGSQGYTF.

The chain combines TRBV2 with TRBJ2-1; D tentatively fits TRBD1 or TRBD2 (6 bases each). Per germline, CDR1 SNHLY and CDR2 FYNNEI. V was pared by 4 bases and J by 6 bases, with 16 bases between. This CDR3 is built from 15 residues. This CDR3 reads CASSVFVGGGNEQFF. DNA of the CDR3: TGTGCCAGCAGTGTTTTTGTAGGGGGAGGCAATGAGCAGTTCTTC.

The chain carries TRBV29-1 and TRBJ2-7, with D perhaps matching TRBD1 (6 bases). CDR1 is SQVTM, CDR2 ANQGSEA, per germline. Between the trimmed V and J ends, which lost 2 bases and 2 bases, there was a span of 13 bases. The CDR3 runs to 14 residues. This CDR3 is CSVESRTEPYEQYF. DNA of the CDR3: TGCAGCGTTGAATCTAGGACAGAACCCTACGAGCAGTACTTC.

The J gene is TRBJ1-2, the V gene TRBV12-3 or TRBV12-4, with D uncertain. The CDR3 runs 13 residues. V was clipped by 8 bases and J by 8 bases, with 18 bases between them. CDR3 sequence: CASGVRRGGGYTF. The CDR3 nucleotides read TGTGCCAGCGGGGTCCGACGGGGTGGAGGCTACACCTTC.

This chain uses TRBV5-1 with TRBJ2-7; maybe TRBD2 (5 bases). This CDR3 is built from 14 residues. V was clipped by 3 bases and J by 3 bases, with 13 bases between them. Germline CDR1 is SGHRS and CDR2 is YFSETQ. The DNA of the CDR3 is TGCGCCAGCAGCTCCGAGCGGTTCCACTACGAGCAGTACTTC. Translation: CASSSERFHYEQYF.

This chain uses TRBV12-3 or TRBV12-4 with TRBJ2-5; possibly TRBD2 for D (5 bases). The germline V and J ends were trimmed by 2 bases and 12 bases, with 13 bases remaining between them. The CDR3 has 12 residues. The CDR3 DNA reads TGTGCCAGCAGTTTACTAGCCCCGCCTGAGTACTTC. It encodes CASSLLAPPEYF.

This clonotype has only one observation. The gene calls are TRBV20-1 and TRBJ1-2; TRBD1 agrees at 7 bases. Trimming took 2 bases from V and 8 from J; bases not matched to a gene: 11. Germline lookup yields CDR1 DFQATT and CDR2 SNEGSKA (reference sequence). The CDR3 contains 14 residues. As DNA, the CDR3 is TGCAGTGCTAGAAATACAGGGGATGTGGGGGGCTACACCTTC. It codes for CSARNTGDVGGYTF.

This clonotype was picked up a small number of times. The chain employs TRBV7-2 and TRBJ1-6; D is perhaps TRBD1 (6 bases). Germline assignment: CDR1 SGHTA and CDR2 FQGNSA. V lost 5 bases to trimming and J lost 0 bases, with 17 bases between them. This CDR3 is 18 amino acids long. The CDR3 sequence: CASSPMRGQSSYNSPLHF. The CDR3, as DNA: TGTGCCAGCAGCCCGATGCGGGGGCAAAGCTCCTATAATTCACCCCTCCACTTT.

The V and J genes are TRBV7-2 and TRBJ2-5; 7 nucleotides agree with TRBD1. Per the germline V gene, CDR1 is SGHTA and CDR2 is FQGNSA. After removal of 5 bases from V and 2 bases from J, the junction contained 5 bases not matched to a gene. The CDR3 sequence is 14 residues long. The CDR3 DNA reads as TGTGCCAGCAGCCCCCAACAGGGGCAAGAGACCCAGTACTTC. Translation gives CASSPQQGQETQYF. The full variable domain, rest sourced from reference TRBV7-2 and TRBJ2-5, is GAGVSQSPSNKVTEKGKDVELRCDPISGHTALYWYRQSLGQGLEFLIYFQGNSAPDKSGLPSDRFSAERTGGSVSTLTIQRTQQEDSAVYLCASSPQQGQETQYFGPGTRLLVL.

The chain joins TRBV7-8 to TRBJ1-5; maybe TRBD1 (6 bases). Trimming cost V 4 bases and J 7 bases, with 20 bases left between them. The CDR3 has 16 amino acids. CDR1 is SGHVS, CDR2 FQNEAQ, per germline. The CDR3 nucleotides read TGTGCCAGCAGCTCACAAGGGGGGGGCCAGAGCCAGCCCCAGCATTTT. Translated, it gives CASSSQGGGQSQPQHF.

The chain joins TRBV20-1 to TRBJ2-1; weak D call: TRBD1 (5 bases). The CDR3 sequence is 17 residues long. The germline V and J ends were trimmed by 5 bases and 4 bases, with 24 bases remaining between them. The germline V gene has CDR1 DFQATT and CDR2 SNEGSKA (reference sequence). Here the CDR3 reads CSAVRFRIGAKYNEQFF. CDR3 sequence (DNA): TGCAGTGCTGTCCGGTTCAGGATAGGGGCGAAGTACAATGAGCAGTTCTTC.

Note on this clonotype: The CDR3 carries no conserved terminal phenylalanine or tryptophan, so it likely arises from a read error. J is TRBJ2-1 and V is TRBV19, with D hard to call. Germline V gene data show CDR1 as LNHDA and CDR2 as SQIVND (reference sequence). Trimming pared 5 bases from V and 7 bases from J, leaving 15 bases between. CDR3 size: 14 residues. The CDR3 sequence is CASSPGPSGNEQFL. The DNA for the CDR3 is TGTGCCAGTAGTCCCGGACCCTCCGGAAATGAGCAGTTCTTA.

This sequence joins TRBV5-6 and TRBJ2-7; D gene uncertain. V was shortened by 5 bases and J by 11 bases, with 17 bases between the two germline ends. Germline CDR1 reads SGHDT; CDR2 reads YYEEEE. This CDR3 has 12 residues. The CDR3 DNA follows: TGTGCCAGCAGTCTCGGACGGAGCGCCGAGTACTTC. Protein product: CASSLGRSAEYF.

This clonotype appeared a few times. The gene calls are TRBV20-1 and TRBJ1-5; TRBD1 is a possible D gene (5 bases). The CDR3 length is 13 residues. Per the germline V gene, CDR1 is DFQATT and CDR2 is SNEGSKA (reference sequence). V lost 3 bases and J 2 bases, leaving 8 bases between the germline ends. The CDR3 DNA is TGCAGTGCTAGTTCGGGGGGCAATCAGCCCCAGCATTTT. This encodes CSASSGGNQPQHF.

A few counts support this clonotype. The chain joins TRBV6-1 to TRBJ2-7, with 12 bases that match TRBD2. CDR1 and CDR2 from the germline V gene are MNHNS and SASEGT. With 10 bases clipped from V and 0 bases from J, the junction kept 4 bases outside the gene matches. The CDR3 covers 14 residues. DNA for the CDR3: TGTGCCACTCTAGCGGGAGGGAGCTCCTACGAGCAGTACTTC. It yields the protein CATLAGGSSYEQYF.

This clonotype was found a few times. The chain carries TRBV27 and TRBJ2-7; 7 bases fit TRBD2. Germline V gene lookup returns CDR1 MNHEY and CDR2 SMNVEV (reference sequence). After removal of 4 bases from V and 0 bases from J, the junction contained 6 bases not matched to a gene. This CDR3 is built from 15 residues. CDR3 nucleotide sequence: TGTGCCAGCAGTTCCGCGGGGAGGGTCTCCTACGAGCAGTACTTC. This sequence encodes CASSSAGRVSYEQYF.

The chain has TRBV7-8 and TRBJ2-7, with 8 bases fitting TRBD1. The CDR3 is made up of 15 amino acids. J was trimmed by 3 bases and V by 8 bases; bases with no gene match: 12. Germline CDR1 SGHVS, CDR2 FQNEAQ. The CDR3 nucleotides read TGTGCCAGCGAATTGGGTGGACAGGGCGTCTACGAGCAGTACTTC. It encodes CASELGGQGVYEQYF.

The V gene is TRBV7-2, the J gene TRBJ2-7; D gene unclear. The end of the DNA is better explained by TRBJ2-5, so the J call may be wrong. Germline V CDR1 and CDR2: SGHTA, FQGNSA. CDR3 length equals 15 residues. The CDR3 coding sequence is TGTGCCAGCAGCATTCAGCACCCCGGATCGGAGACCCAGTACTTC. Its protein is CASSIQHPGSETQYF.

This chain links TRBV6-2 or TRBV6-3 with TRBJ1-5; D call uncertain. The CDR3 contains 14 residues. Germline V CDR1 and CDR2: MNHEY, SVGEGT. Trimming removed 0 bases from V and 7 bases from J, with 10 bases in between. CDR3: CASSYSIGVQPQHF. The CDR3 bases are TGTGCCAGCAGTTACTCGATTGGCGTACAGCCCCAGCATTTT.